The 20 T cell receptor beta chains listed next were all sequenced from one sample in a study of shared clonotypes between healthy human individuals. The method was immunoSEQ multiplex PCR; TCRdb's version includes in-frame clones alone and lacks a portion of them. The table lists over 850,000 clones, roughly 74% of them singletons. The specimen sequenced was memory CD4+ T cells from PBMCs. Described subset: CD45RA-negative fraction. These receptors originate from a man aged 18-30 years in good health. Some clones in this sample may be carry-over from other donors' samples.

This rearrangement joins TRBV5-1 to TRBJ2-5, with D maybe TRBD2 (6 bases). V was clipped by 5 bases and J by 4 bases, with 15 bases between them. The CDR3 is 14 amino acids. Germline assignment: CDR1 SGHRS and CDR2 YFSETQ. CDR3 sequence: CASRGIPGVETQYF. In nucleotides, the CDR3 is TGCGCCAGCAGGGGTATTCCGGGAGTAGAGACCCAGTACTTC.

The chain links TRBV11-1 to TRBJ2-7; 8 bases are shared with TRBD1. Germline trimming cut 0 bases from V and 5 bases from J; bases unmatched to any gene: 3. Looked up from germline, CDR1 is SGHAT and CDR2 is FQDESV (reference sequence). This CDR3 is built from 14 residues. The CDR3 sequence is CASSLAPGGNEQYF. The CDR3 nucleotides are TGTGCCAGCAGCTTAGCGCCAGGGGGCAACGAGCAGTACTTC. Using reference TRBV11-1 and TRBJ2-7 for the parts outside the CDR3, the full variable domain is EAEVAQSPRYKITEKSQAVAFWCDPISGHATLYWYRQILGQGPELLVQFQDESVVDDSQLPKDRFSAERLKGVDSTLKIQPAELGDSAMYLCASSLAPGGNEQYFGPGTRLTVT.

The chain's CDR3 is CASSLVSENTEAFF. Written as DNA, the CDR3 is TGCGCCAGCAGCTTGGTTAGCGAGAACACTGAAGCTTTCTTT. The chain has TRBV5-1 and TRBJ1-1, with D uncertain. Germline V gene data show CDR1 as SGHRS and CDR2 as YFSETQ. Trimming stripped 0 bases from V and 1 base from J, with 7 bases between. The CDR3 has 14 amino acids.

The chain uses TRBV5-5 and TRBJ2-3; 9 bases fit TRBD2. From germline, CDR1 is SGHKS and CDR2 YYEKEE (reference sequence). This CDR3 has 16 residues. Germline trimming cut 0 bases from V and 2 bases from J; bases unmatched to any gene: 4. The CDR3 DNA sequence: TGTGCCAGCAGCTTGGTTATAGCGGGGGACACAGATACGCAGTATTTT. This sequence encodes CASSLVIAGDTDTQYF.

This clone turned up a few times. The CDR3 nucleotides read TGTGCCAGCAGCCCCGGGATAATACCTGCAGATACGCAGTATTTT. This encodes CASSPGIIPADTQYF. The chain joins TRBV7-6 to TRBJ2-3; D perhaps matches TRBD2 (5 bases). The CDR3 has 15 residues. Germline V CDR1 and CDR2: SGHVS, FNYEAQ. Trimming shortened V by 5 bases and J by 4 bases, and 16 bases separated the two germline ends. The whole variable domain, filled in from reference TRBV7-6 and TRBJ2-3, reads GAGVSQSPRYKVTKRGQDVALRCDPISGHVSLYWYRQALGQGPEFLTYFNYEAQQDKSGLPNDRFSAERPEGSISTLTIQRTEQRDSAMYRCASSPGIIPADTQYFGPGTRLTVL.

The chain joins TRBV7-8 to TRBJ2-3, with TRBD2 as a possible D gene (6 bases). The germline V gene has CDR1 SGHVS and CDR2 FQNEAQ. V lost 0 bases, J lost 3 bases, and 7 bases lay in between. The length of the CDR3 is 14 residues. The CDR3 protein is CASSLAGTTDTQYF. The CDR3 DNA reads as TGTGCCAGCAGCTTAGCCGGGACTACAGATACGCAGTATTTT.

The V gene is TRBV18, the J gene TRBJ2-5; D might be TRBD1 (6 bases). The germline CDR1 and CDR2 sequences are KGHSH and LQKENI. This CDR3 comprises 14 residues. The V and J ends lost 4 bases and 4 bases respectively, with 13 bases between them. The CDR3, as DNA: TGTGCCAGCTCACTAGATTACAGGGCAGAGACCCAGTACTTC. Protein product: CASSLDYRAETQYF.

The genes are TRBV25-1 and TRBJ1-2; D uncertain. The germline V and J ends were trimmed by 3 bases and 2 bases, with 10 bases remaining between them. The germline V gene encodes CDR1 MGHDK and CDR2 SYGVNS. The CDR3 has 14 amino acids. CDR3 DNA sequence: TGTGCCAGCAGTGATGACGGACGGAACTATGGCTACACCTTC. This translates into CASSDDGRNYGYTF.

The CDR3 coding sequence is TGTGCCAGCAGTATCCACTCCAGGGGGATCGGAAGCAATCAGCCCCAGCATTTT. It specifies CASSIHSRGIGSNQPQHF. The chain couples TRBV28 to TRBJ1-5, with 7 nucleotides matching TRBD1. The CDR3 runs 18 residues. The V gene end was trimmed by 5 bases and the J gene end by 1 base; junction bases not matched to a gene: 14. Looked up from germline, CDR1 is MDHEN and CDR2 is SYDVKM.

The CDR3 region has the DNA TGTGCCAGCAGCCGCGCGAATATAGAGACCCAGTACTTC. It specifies CASSRANIETQYF. The rearrangement joins TRBV7-8 to TRBJ2-5; D call uncertain. Trimming shortened V by 5 bases and J by 4 bases, and 11 bases separated the two germline ends. CDR3 length equals 13 residues. Germline-derived CDR1 and CDR2 are SGHVS and FQNEAQ.

The J gene is TRBJ1-1, the V gene TRBV27; D may be TRBD1 (5 bases). The V gene lost 4 bases and the J gene lost 2 bases, with 8 bases spanning the gap. CDR1 is MNHEY and CDR2 is SMNVEV in the germline V gene (reference sequence). The CDR3 covers 13 residues. The CDR3 reads CASSWRGNTEAFF. DNA for the CDR3: TGTGCCAGCAGTTGGAGGGGAAACACTGAAGCTTTCTTT.

The sample holds a few counts of this clone. This chain joins TRBV28 and TRBJ1-2; 8 positions match TRBD1. J lost 3 bases, V lost 2 bases, and 8 bases had no gene match. Germline V gene lookup returns CDR1 MDHEN and CDR2 SYDVKM. The CDR3 consists of 16 residues. The CDR3 nucleotides are TGTGCCAGCAGTTTAGGCAGGGGGCGGTCGGACTATGGCTACACCTTC. Translated, it gives CASSLGRGRSDYGYTF.

This sequence joins TRBV27 and TRBJ2-7; 8 bases align to TRBD1. CDR1 and CDR2 (germline): MNHEY, SMNVEV (reference sequence). The CDR3 is 15 residues long. The V segment lost 4 bases and the J segment 6 bases; nucleotides outside the gene matches: 11. CDR3 residues: CASSYGTGGVGEQYF. CDR3 bases: TGTGCCAGCAGTTACGGGACAGGCGGGGTCGGCGAGCAGTACTTC.

The CDR3 protein is CASSLMGQGNVFF. The CDR3 DNA follows: TGTGCCAGCAGCTTAATGGGACAGGGTAATGTTTTCTTT. V and J are TRBV7-3 and TRBJ1-1; TRBD1 agrees at 9 bases. Germline CDR1 is SGHTA and CDR2 is FQGTGA. V trimming: 1 base; J trimming: 13 bases; junction bases outside the gene matches: 7. The CDR3 consists of 13 residues.

The J gene is TRBJ1-1, the V gene TRBV27; D uncertain. Looked up from germline, CDR1 is MNHEY and CDR2 is SMNVEV (reference sequence). V lost 2 bases, J lost 0 bases, and 7 bases lay in between. The CDR3 length is 14 residues. The CDR3 protein is CASSLNGLNTEAFF. The CDR3, as DNA: TGTGCCAGCAGTTTAAATGGGCTGAACACTGAAGCTTTCTTT.

J is TRBJ2-7 and V is TRBV29-1; tentative D call: TRBD1 (5 bases). The CDR3 loop spans 16 amino acids. Looked up from germline, CDR1 is SQVTM and CDR2 is ANQGSEA. The V end lost 2 bases, the J end lost 6 bases, and 23 bases lay between the germline ends. CDR3 sequence reads: CSVESPRVGAGGEQYF. CDR3 nucleotide sequence: TGCAGCGTTGAATCCCCCAGAGTTGGGGCCGGTGGCGAGCAGTACTTC.

The J gene is TRBJ2-7, the V gene TRBV6-6, with D maybe TRBD2 (5 bases). V was cut by 0 bases and J by 2 bases, with 14 bases left in between. Germline V CDR1 and CDR2: MNHNY, SVGAGI (reference sequence). The CDR3 has 16 residues. The CDR3 nucleotides read TGTGCCAGCAGTTACTCGAGGGTCCAGCCTACCTACGAGCAGTACTTC. Protein: CASSYSRVQPTYEQYF.

Regarding this clone: A read error may explain this, as a much larger clone is one base away. This specimen includes other DNA sequences encoding the same CDR3. The chain is built from TRBV5-1 and TRBJ1-5, with a possible D match to TRBD1 (5 bases). Germline V gene data show CDR1 as SGHRS and CDR2 as YFSETQ. The V end was cut by 0 bases, the J end by 4 bases, with 8 bases between. This CDR3 has 14 amino acids. In DNA form, the CDR3 reads TGCGCCAGCAGCTTGGATGGGGGGAATCAGCCCCAGCATTTT. Its protein is CASSLDGGNQPQHF.

This rearrangement joins TRBV19 to TRBJ1-2; 7 bases are a match to TRBD1. Germline V CDR1 and CDR2: LNHDA, SQIVND (reference sequence). There are 15 residues in the CDR3. V shed 4 bases, J shed 6 bases, and the junction held 11 bases outside the gene matches. CDR3 amino acids: CASSTTGDQRHGYTF. CDR3 bases: TGTGCCAGTAGTACTACAGGGGACCAGAGGCATGGCTACACCTTC.

V and J are TRBV7-2 and TRBJ1-4; D gene ambiguous. V dropped 1 base and J dropped 7 bases, with 22 bases sitting between them. CDR3 length equals 18 residues. Germline CDR1 SGHTA, CDR2 FQGNSA. CDR3 nucleotides: TGTGCCAGCAGCTTAGAGGACTCGACTCTGGGCGTAATTGAAAAACTGTTTTTT. Translation: CASSLEDSTLGVIEKLFF.